The T cell receptor beta chain described here comes from a study of cytomegalovirus exposure and HLA in healthy donors. Findings of the study overall: Of the V segments, some could not be distinguished, including TRBV6-2 and TRBV6-3, and were excluded. It was only CMV serostatus that was available as immune exposure information. Among TCR beta chains of equal frequency, HLA-associated ones were more clonally expanded in a later analysis. There was a cluster of highly shared sequence variants that was likely a sequencing artifact.

In the PCR, 60 Vbeta and 13 Jbeta primers were used. Clones were sequenced by immunoSEQ multiplex PCR, and TCRdb holds only the in-frame ones, with some missing. The data hold some 98,000 clones, with about two thirds observed a single time. Comment on this clone: The antigen remains undetermined.

The germline V gene encodes CDR1 SNHLY and CDR2 FYNNEI. J lost 4 bases, V lost 7 bases, and 7 bases had no gene match. The length of the CDR3 is 15 residues. The specimen was PBMCs. V and J are TRBV2 and TRBJ2-2, with 9 positions matching TRBD2. This TCR was recovered from a middle-aged man in good health and CMV-seronegative. Here the CDR3 DNA reads TGTGCCAGCATCAGGTCTAGCGGGACCACCGGGGAGCTGTTTTTT. This codes for CASIRSSGTTGELFF.